This T cell receptor (beta chain) was retrieved from a study of cytomegalovirus exposure and HLA in healthy donors (dated by TCRdb to the late 2010s). A note on the overall study: An earlier analysis of approximately 640 of the donors reported about 250 Gb of sequence data and more than 90 million unique TCR beta sequences from 190 million or so T cells. About 300 gigabases of sequencing data and tens of millions of unique TCR sequences were included in an early release covering over 600 HLA-typed donors. Among the approximately 430 genotyped donors, 75% to 90% belonged to the genetic ancestry cluster associated with self-reported Caucasian donors. The study aimed to test whether cataloging public T cell receptors could reveal signatures of past pathogen exposure. Using immunosequencing, the study profiled T cell repertoires from about 620 subjects and related those repertoires to cytomegalovirus serostatus. In addition to the first cohort of roughly 700 subjects, a separate validation cohort of approximately 120 different subjects was used. High-throughput TCR immunosequencing, statistical association of individual TCRs with disease status, and machine learning were combined to predict cytomegalovirus infection status. A later analysis re-analyzed previously published TCR beta repertoires from roughly 630 donors and added high-resolution HLA genotyping to study TCR occurrence patterns. The later analysis used no new phenotypic data to find candidate immune exposures, relying instead on TCR beta sequences and their occurrence across donors. An earlier analysis of approximately 500 of the donors applied high-throughput TCR beta sequencing to assess whether each TCR beta V gene segment acted as functional or pseudogenic. Alongside the repertoire data, information on donor age, sex, ethnicity and CMV serostatus was compiled. A later genetic analysis used genome-wide SNP genotypes for about 65% of the 666 donors, treating that subset as a discovery cohort. All discovery cohort repertoires had been generated using a single sequencing platform. HLA typing covered class I and class II loci at four-digit resolution. Typing coverage differed by locus: A, B, C, DRB1 and DQB1 were typed in about 620-640 donors, DQA1 in around 500, DPA1 in 600 to 610, and DPB1 in 450 to 480. A handful of DR-DQ haplotypes were treated as single units for association and clustering because of strong linkage in the cohort. Among roughly 400 genotyped donors of the cohort, an average of approximately 200,000 unique TCR beta nucleotide sequences was sequenced per donor, of which about 18% were non-productive.

In total, around 600 healthy bone marrow donors made up the cohort. At the time of sampling, all cohort members were nominally healthy, though unrecorded immune exposures were likely present. The donor was CMV seropositive and was included in the group of approximately 310 seropositive cohort members. A peripheral blood sample was collected from each donor, and TCR beta sequencing was performed on peripheral blood mononuclear cells. Genomic DNA extraction from the blood cell samples was performed with the Qiagen DNeasy Blood Extraction Kit. Turning to this clone: The specificity of this receptor is unknown.

Receptors were amplified or captured by the immunoSEQ multiplex PCR assay. A mixture of 60 forward primers for TCR Vbeta segments and 13 reverse primers for TCR Jbeta segments was used in the multiplex PCR. Amplification of the CDR3 region of rearranged TCR beta genes was performed with a multiplex PCR assay on genomic DNA. The Illumina HiSeq System was used to sequence the amplified TCR beta libraries as 87-base-pair reads. The authors' analysis ran thus. A later analysis counted tens of millions of unique TCR beta chains across the 650 to 700 repertoires, and 9 million to 14 million of these chains were shared by at least two donors. Raw reads were error-corrected and collapsed into unique sequences by a nearest-neighbor algorithm in which closely related sequences were merged to remove PCR and sequencing errors. CDR3 sequences were aligned to IMGT reference sequences to assign V, D and J gene segments. Each retained sequence needed at least a six-nucleotide match to both a V gene segment and a J gene segment. Rearrangements were classified as productive when the CDR3 lacked stop codons and remained in frame with V and J, and all other rearrangements were classified as non-productive. Following IMGT convention, CDR3 was defined as the stretch from the second conserved V-encoded cysteine to the conserved J-encoded phenylalanine. The earlier analysis of around 640 of the donors excluded sequences that lacked an unambiguous match to a single V gene segment. An earlier analysis of a few hundred of the donors called V segments functional above 56.7% productive rearrangements and segregating when the between-donor standard deviation exceeded 5%. A statistical classification framework was built to diagnose cytomegalovirus status from the catalog of TCR beta chain sequences. In a later analysis, V and J genes were assigned by comparing TCR nucleotide sequences against IMGT/GENE-DB human TR gene sequences. Using the TCRdist pipeline, a later analysis assigned CDR3 sequences along with most-parsimonious VDJ recombination scenarios. In a later analysis, every TCR beta chain was defined by the combination of its CDR3 amino acid sequence and its V-gene family, and reads without a unique V-gene family were dropped. To address suspected cross-contamination and a sequencing artifact, a later analysis removed under 600 highly shared, low-generation-probability nucleotide sequences. For each public chain, a later analysis derived a clonal expansion index from normalized ranks of inferred template counts within each repertoire. Generation probabilities in a later analysis came from a VDJ recombination model fitted to out-of-frame rearrangements, and those results were checked against IGoR. A later analysis scored TCR-TCR, TCR-HLA and TCR-CMV co-occurrence with hypergeometric tests, applying a repertoire-size bias correction to TCR pairs. A later analysis estimated false discovery rates by permuting HLA or CMV assignments 20 times. In a later analysis, co-occurring TCRs were grouped with DBSCAN, and TCRdist sequence similarity was added when clustering was performed within HLA-allele-positive subsets. Repertoires with fewer than 30,000 or more than 120,000 public chains, plus five repertoires with anomalous nucleotide sharing, were excluded from co-occurrence clustering. As stored in TCRdb, this immuneACCESS dataset retains in-frame rearrangements with V and J assigned. A fraction of the clones does not appear; measured against another copy, unresolved V genes explain less than half of the discrepancy, and the remainder lacks a known reason. V, J and clone size were drawn from that table, and D and trimming were deduced from the DNA. For this sample, the table gives fewer than 250,000 clones. Roughly 0.98% of the sample belongs to the ten largest clones.

Including the terminal cysteine and phenylalanine, the CDR3 comprises 13 residues. The CDR3 DNA has 39 bases and is translated from base 1. The germline V gene yields MNHEY for CDR1 and SVGAGI for CDR2. V is pruned by 5 bases and J by 9 bases, leaving 4 bases of the junction without a gene match. Study-level results and caveats: The cohort was sequenced for TCR beta chains only, and without alpha or paired-chain data the features that could be detected were limited. The authors suggested that the approach could potentially be extended to other disease states and immunological phenotypes. In a later analysis, HLA-associated TCR beta chains showed more clonal expansion and lower generation probabilities than non-associated chains that were equally common. Assigning TCR associations to individual alleles was difficult when HLA alleles, especially DR and DQ, strongly co-occurred. Several of the top co-occurrence clusters appeared to be linked to parvovirus B19, influenza, CMV and Epstein-Barr virus, according to a later analysis. Correlated functional status among segregating V segments might reflect linkage disequilibrium, but an unknown experimental factor could not be ruled out. V-gene and J-gene trimming of TCR beta chains was associated with a missense DCLRE1C variant in a later genetic analysis, and the association was replicated in an independent cohort. In a later analysis, most CMV-associated TCR beta chains were found to appear HLA-restricted, with HLA associations seemingly driven largely by CMV exposure. Because counts were too low, some 16 rarely observed V segments, including chromosome 9 orphons, were excluded from the earlier analysis of 587 of the donors. In both the original and validation cohorts, the classifier was reported to diagnose cytomegalovirus status with high specificity and sensitivity. A later genetic analysis reported fewer N-insertions in productive TCRs among donors in an Asian-associated ancestry cluster than the roughly 720-donor mean. A further reported finding was that TCR beta sequences accurately predicted the HLA-A and HLA-B alleles for most subjects in the first cohort. At a false discovery rate of 0.05, a later analysis linked roughly 17,000 TCR beta sequences to specific HLA alleles. CMV serostatus was the only immune exposure information available for the cohort. The 87-base-pair reads could not distinguish some IMGT-functional V segments, including TRBV6-2 and TRBV6-3, so those segments were excluded. Roughly uniform sequencing depth across donors was assumed in presence/absence analyses, although this assumption may not hold. In an earlier analysis of over 550 of the donors, most TCR beta V segments were observed in productive rearrangements about 90% or about 30% of the time, broadly matching IMGT annotations. The study gave a list of about 150 TCR beta chains associated with cytomegalovirus. A later analysis found that TCR association rates varied across HLA loci, with DRB1 alleles showing the most associated TCRs and HLA-C alleles the fewest. A few of the identified cytomegalovirus-associated TCR beta chains were confirmed in vitro to be specific for cytomegalovirus antigens. Most TCR sequences were seen in very few donors, while some public TCRs were found in many individuals. The sequencing pipeline was judged likely to have produced a cluster of highly shared sequence variants as a technical artifact. Because HLA typing was unavailable for some donors at each locus, only the typed subset was used in association tests.

Source material: PBMCs. The clonotype was recovered from a woman aged 25 to 39 in good health and CMV-seropositive. The chain employs TRBV6-5 and TRBJ1-1, with 12 middle bases fitting TRBD1. The DNA is as follows: TGTGCCAGCAGTGACCGGGACAGGGGGCAAGCTTTCTTT. It translates to CASSDRDRGQAFF.